This T cell receptor (beta chain) was captured by sequencing in a study of cytomegalovirus exposure and HLA in healthy donors. Findings of the study overall: There were reportedly fewer N-insertions in an Asian-associated ancestry cluster than the approximately 670-donor mean, in a later analysis.

On this clone itself: Its antigen remains unidentified.

Germline-derived CDR1 and CDR2 are MDHEN and SYDVKM. V lost 5 bases and J lost 4, with 14 bases in between. The CDR3 runs 14 residues. Researchers ran the PCR with 60 Vbeta and 13 Jbeta primers. The assay was immunoSEQ multiplex PCR, and TCRdb's table has in-frame clones only and misses some. The sample holds 35,000 to 45,000 clones, 50% seen once. The sequence was collected from a human donor in good health. The sample was PBMCs. The rearrangement links TRBV28 to TRBJ1-1; perhaps TRBD1 as D (6 bases). CDR3 coding DNA: TGTGCCAGCAGTAAGGGGGGGGCGGGCACTGAAGCTTTCTTT. Translation gives CASSKGGAGTEAFF.